This entry lists 10 T cell receptor beta chains sequenced from one sample in a study of T cells in localized non-small cell lung cancer. Clones were read by immunoSEQ multiplex PCR, and TCRdb kept only the in-frame ones, dropping some. The data show around 25,000 clones, with roughly 90% seen just once and 13% to 15% held by the top ten. The specimen comprised peripheral blood, sampled before any cancer treatment. These receptor sequences come from a man between 40 and 69 years old with stage III squamous cell lung carcinoma.

In nucleotides, the CDR3 is TGTGCCATCAGTTGGGAGGGCCCCCAAGTCTACACCTTC. It translates to CAISWEGPQVYTF. The V and J genes are TRBV10-3 and TRBJ1-2, with no clear D. V was shortened by 5 bases and J by 10 bases, with 17 bases between the two germline ends. The CDR3 is 13 amino acids. Germline assignment: CDR1 ENHRY and CDR2 SYGVKD.

This chain uses TRBV7-2 with TRBJ2-2; no firm D call. V was clipped by 0 bases and J by 6 bases, with 5 bases between them. This CDR3 region has 13 residues. Germline values: CDR1 SGHTA, CDR2 FQGNSA. The CDR3 DNA follows: TGTGCCAGCAGCTTAGCGTTCTCCGGGGAGCTGTTTTTT. Translation gives CASSLAFSGELFF.

V gene TRBV7-9 combines with J gene TRBJ2-5; D may correspond to TRBD1 or TRBD2 (5 bases each). The CDR3 is 11 amino acids. With 5 bases removed from V and 5 bases from J, the gap between germline ends came to 6 bases. The germline V gene has CDR1 SEHNR and CDR2 FQNEAQ (reference sequence). The CDR3 loop is CASSEGETQYF. CDR3 DNA: TGTGCCAGCAGCGAGGGGGAGACCCAGTACTTC.

The rearrangement uses TRBV6-1 and TRBJ2-5; possibly TRBD2 for D (5 bases). CDR3 length: 15 amino acids. CDR1 is MNHNS, CDR2 SASEGT, per germline. Trimming stripped 0 bases from V and 5 bases from J, with 13 bases between. The CDR3 nucleotides are TGTGCCAGCAGTGAAGCGCTGAGGGAAGTGGAGACCCAGTACTTC. It encodes CASSEALREVETQYF.

In its sample, this clone ranks as large. The rearrangement links TRBV28 to TRBJ1-2; D unclear. Germline CDR1 reads MDHEN; CDR2 reads SYDVKM. V was cut by 5 bases and J by 9 bases, with 16 bases left in between. CDR3 length equals 13 residues. CDR3 DNA sequence: TGTGCCAGCAGTCCATCAGCCTCAAGGCGCTACACCTTC. Protein sequence: CASSPSASRRYTF.

This sequence joins TRBV11-3 and TRBJ2-5, with D perhaps matching TRBD1 (6 bases). V lost 3 bases to trimming and J lost 4 bases, with 6 bases between them. From germline, CDR1 is SGHNT and CDR2 YENEEA. The CDR3 loop spans 12 amino acids. The CDR3 region is CASSFRGETQYF. The CDR3 DNA is TGTGCCAGCAGCTTCAGGGGAGAGACCCAGTACTTC.

The J gene is TRBJ1-1, the V gene TRBV27; D is perhaps TRBD1 (5 bases). The CDR3 runs 14 residues. V lost 2 bases and J 4 bases, leaving 11 bases between the germline ends. The germline gives CDR1 MNHEY, CDR2 SMNVEV (reference sequence). CDR3 region: CASSLTGRGTEAFF. The CDR3 coding sequence is TGTGCCAGCAGTTTAACAGGAAGGGGCACTGAAGCTTTCTTT.

This clone was seen only a few times. The chain recombines TRBV6-6 with TRBJ2-2, with D perhaps matching TRBD1 or TRBD2 (5 bases each). This CDR3 spans 14 amino acids. With 5 bases removed from V and 5 bases from J, the gap between germline ends came to 12 bases. The germline CDR1 and CDR2 sequences are MNHNY and SVGAGI (reference sequence). For the CDR3, the DNA is TGTGCCAGCAGTCCTTTAGAGGGGACCGGGGAGCTGTTTTTT. Its protein product is CASSPLEGTGELFF.

The gene calls are TRBV5-4 and TRBJ2-2, with D possibly matching TRBD2 (7 bases). Trimming removed 5 bases from V and 0 bases from J, with 11 bases in between. Germline V lookup: CDR1 SGHNT, CDR2 YYREEE (reference sequence). CDR3 length: 15 amino acids. The CDR3 DNA is TGTGCCAGCAGTGCGCGGGGGCCGAACACCGGGGAGCTGTTTTTT. Translated: CASSARGPNTGELFF.

The J gene is TRBJ1-4, the V gene TRBV28; no clear D gene. V was pared by 2 bases and J by 6 bases, with 7 bases between. The CDR3 runs 13 residues. Germline loops: CDR1 MDHEN, CDR2 SYDVKM. CDR3 protein: CASSLQMDEKLFF. DNA of the CDR3: TGTGCCAGCAGTTTACAGATGGATGAAAAACTGTTTTTT.